The present entry profiles one TCR beta chain with its context. The data stem from a study of technical replicates of blood from several donors. Produced via immunoSEQ multiplex PCR; TCRdb's table is partial and in-frame only. The table has more than 65,000 clones, roughly 96% seen once. Germline CDR1 is PRHDT and CDR2 is FYEKMQ (reference sequence). The V gene end was trimmed by 5 bases and the J gene end by 3 bases; junction bases not matched to a gene: 5. The CDR3 is 14 amino acids. This clonotype originated in a human donor in good health. This chain joins TRBV13 and TRBJ2-3, with 7 nucleotides matching TRBD2. The specimen sequenced was T cells isolated from PBMCs. The CDR3 is CASSIYGGTDTQYF. As DNA, the CDR3 is TGTGCCAGCAGCATTTACGGGGGGACAGATACGCAGTATTTT.